This TCR beta chain was captured by sequencing in a study of glioma-infiltrating T cells. As regards this clonotype: Antigen specificity is unknown.

The iRepertoire nested amplicon-rescue multiplex PCR amplified TCR alpha and beta CDR3s from RNA. Tissue mRNA or PBMC total RNA, about 90-400 ng, went into one-step reverse transcription and amplification. In TCRdb, the multiplex PCR reads were re-called with MiXCR into one record per CDR3 protein. The sample shows about 180,000 distinct CDR3 sequences, over 40% of them seen only once. The CDR3 sequence is 14 residues long. The V and J ends lost 1 base and 6 bases respectively, with 10 bases between them. Study-wide findings and caveats: Very few CDR3 sequences were shared between tissue and blood. Gliomas, especially low-grade, showed above-expected tissue-blood divergence; non-neoplastic patients showed below.

Sequencing was done on a sample of glioma tissue, nonneoplastic brain tissue, or PBMCs (not recorded which). This sequence joins TRBV12-3 or TRBV12-4 and TRBJ2-1; possibly TRBD1 for D (5 bases). This TCR was recovered from a human donor with low-grade glioma or glioblastoma, undergoing nonglioma brain surgery, or in good health (not recorded which). Written as DNA, the CDR3 is TGTGCCAGCAGTTTAGTATCAGGGATCAATGAGCAGTTCTTC. This encodes CASSLVSGINEQFF.